Below, one TCR beta chain is given with its context. Its antigen is not known. This entry comes from a study of T-cell memory formation after mild COVID-19. 5'RACE primed at constant segments yielded TCR alpha and TCR beta cDNA libraries bearing sample barcodes and UMIs. MiXCR, applied by TCRdb to the 5' RACE reads, yields one record per CDR3 protein. Of around 250,000 distinct CDR3 sequences listed, over 8.5% are singletons. Points from the study as a whole: The finding that pre-infection memory included some responding clones suggested that cross-reactive memory joined. Mainly in CM and EM were contracting CD4+ clones; CD8+ were in EMRA. The authors did not confirm SARS-CoV-2 specificity of second-wave clones peaking day 37.

CDR1 is MNHEY, CDR2 SVGAGI, per germline. This CDR3 comprises 13 residues. Trimming shortened V by 6 bases and J by 0 bases, and 7 bases separated the two germline ends. This receptor was identified in a man aged 18 to 30 who had mild COVID-19 (a few samples of this study predate the infection). Cell type and time point are not known. V is TRBV6-5 and J is TRBJ2-3; D is unresolved. The specimen sequenced was PBMCs or a T cell subset sorted from them (not recorded which). The CDR3 is CASRDGSTDTQYF. The DNA of the CDR3 is TGTGCCAGCAGAGACGGAAGCACAGATACGCAGTATTTT.